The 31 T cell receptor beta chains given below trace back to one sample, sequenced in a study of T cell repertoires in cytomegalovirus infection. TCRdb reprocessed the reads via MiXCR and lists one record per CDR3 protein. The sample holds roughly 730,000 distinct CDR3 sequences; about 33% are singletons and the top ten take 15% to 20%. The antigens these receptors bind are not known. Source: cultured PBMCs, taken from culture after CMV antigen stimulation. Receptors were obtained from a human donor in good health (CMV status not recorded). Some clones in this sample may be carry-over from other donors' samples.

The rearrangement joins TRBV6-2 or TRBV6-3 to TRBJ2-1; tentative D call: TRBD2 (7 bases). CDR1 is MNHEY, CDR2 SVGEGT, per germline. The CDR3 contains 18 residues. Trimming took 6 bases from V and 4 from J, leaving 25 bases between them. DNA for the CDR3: TGTGCCAGCAGGCCCTCGGGGGGCCAAGCGGGCAGATACAATGAGCAGTTCTTC. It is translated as CASRPSGGQAGRYNEQFF.

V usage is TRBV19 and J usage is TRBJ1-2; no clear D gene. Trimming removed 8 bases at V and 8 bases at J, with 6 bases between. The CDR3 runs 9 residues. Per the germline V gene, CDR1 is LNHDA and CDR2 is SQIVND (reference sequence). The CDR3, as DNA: TGTGCCAGTCCATCCGGCTACACCTTC. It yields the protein CASPSGYTF. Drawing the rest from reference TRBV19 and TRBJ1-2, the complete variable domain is DGGITQSPKYLFRKEGQNVTLSCEQNLNHDAMYWYRQDPGQGLRLIYYSQIVNDFQKGDIAEGYSVSREKKESFPLTVTSAQKNPTAFYLCASPSGYTFGSGTRLTVV.

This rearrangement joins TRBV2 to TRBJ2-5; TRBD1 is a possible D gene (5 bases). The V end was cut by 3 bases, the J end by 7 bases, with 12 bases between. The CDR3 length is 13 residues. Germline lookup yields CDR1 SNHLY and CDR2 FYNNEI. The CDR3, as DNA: TGTGCCAGCAGTGACGACAGCCAGGGGACCCAGTACTTC. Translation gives CASSDDSQGTQYF. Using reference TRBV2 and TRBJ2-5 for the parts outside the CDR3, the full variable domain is EPEVTQTPSHQVTQMGQEVILRCVPISNHLYFYWYRQILGQKVEFLVSFYNNEISEKSEIFDDQFSVERPDGSNFTLKIRSTKLEDSAMYFCASSDDSQGTQYFGPGTRLLVL.

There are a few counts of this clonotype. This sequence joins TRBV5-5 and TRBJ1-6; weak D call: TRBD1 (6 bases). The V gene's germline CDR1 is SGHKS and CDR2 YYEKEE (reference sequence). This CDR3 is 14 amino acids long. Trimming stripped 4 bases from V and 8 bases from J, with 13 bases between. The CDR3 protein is CASSRGGIDSPLHF. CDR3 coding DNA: TGTGCCAGCAGCCGGGGGGGCATAGATTCACCCCTCCACTTT.

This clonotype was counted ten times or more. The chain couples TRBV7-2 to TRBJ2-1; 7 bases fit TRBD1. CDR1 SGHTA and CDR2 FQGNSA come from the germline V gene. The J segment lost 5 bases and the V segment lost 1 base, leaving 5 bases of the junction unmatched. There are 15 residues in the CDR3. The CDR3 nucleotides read TGTGCCAGCAGCTTAGAGGGACAGAAAAACAATGAGCAGTTCTTC. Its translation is CASSLEGQKNNEQFF. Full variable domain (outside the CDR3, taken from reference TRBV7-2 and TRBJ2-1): GAGVSQSPSNKVTEKGKDVELRCDPISGHTALYWYRQSLGQGLEFLIYFQGNSAPDKSGLPSDRFSAERTGGSVSTLTIQRTQQEDSAVYLCASSLEGQKNNEQFFGPGTRLTVL.

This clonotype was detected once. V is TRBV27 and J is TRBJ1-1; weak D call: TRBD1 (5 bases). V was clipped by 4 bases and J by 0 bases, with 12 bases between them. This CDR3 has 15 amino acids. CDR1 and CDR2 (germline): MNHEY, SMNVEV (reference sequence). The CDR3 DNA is TGTGCCAGCAGTTATGGGGGGGGGGTGAACACTGAAGCTTTCTTT. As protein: CASSYGGGVNTEAFF.

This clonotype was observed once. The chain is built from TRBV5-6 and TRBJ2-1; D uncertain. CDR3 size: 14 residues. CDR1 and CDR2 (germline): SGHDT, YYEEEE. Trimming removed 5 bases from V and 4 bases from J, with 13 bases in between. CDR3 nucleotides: TGTGCCAGCAGTCCTAACCCTGTTTACAATGAGCAGTTCTTC. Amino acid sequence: CASSPNPVYNEQFF.

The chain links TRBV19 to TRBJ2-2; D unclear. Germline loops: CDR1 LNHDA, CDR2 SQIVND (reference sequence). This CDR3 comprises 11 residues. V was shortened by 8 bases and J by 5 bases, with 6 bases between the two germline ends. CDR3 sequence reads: CASAGTGELFF. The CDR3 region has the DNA TGTGCCAGTGCTGGGACCGGGGAGCTGTTTTTT.

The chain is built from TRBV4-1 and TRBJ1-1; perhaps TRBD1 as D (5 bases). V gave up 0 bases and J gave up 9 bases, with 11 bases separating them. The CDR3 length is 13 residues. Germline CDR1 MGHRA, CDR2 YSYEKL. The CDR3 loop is CASSQDLQGKAFF. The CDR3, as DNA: TGCGCCAGCAGCCAAGATCTTCAGGGAAAAGCTTTCTTT.

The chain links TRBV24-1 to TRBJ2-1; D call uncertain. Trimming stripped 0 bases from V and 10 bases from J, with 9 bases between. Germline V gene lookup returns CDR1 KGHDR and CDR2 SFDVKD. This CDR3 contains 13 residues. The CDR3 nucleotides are TGTGCCACCAGTGATTTGGTCTCGCCCGAGCAGTTCTTC. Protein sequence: CATSDLVSPEQFF.

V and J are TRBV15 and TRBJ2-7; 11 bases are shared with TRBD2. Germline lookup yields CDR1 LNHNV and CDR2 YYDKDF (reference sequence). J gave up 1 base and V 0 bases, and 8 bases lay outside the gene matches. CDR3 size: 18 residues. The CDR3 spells CATSRDPMASGRSYEQYF. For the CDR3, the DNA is TGTGCCACCAGCAGAGATCCCATGGCTAGCGGGAGGTCCTACGAGCAGTACTTC.

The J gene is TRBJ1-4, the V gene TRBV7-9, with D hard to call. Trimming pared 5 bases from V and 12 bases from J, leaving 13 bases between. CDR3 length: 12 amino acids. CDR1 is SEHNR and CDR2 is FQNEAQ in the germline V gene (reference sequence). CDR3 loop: CASSPAPSQLFF. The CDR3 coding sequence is TGTGCCAGCAGCCCCGCCCCGTCCCAACTGTTTTTT.

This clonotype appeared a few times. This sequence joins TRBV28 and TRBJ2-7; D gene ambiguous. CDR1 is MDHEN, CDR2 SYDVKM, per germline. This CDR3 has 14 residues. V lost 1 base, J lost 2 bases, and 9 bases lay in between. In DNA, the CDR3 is TGTGCCAGCAGTTTATTATCCCCCCCCTACGAGCAGTACTTC. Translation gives CASSLLSPPYEQYF. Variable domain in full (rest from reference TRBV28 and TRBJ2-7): DVKVTQSSRYLVKRTGEKVFLECVQDMDHENMFWYRQDPGLGLRLIYFSYDVKMKEKGDIPEGYSVSREKKERFSLILESASTNQTSMYLCASSLLSPPYEQYFGPGTRLTVT.

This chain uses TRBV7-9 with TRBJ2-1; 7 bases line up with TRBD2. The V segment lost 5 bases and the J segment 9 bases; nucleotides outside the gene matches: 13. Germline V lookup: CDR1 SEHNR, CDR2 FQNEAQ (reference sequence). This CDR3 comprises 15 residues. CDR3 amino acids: CASSPLGEGTAEQFF. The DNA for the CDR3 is TGTGCCAGCAGCCCCCTCGGGGAGGGGACGGCTGAGCAGTTCTTC.

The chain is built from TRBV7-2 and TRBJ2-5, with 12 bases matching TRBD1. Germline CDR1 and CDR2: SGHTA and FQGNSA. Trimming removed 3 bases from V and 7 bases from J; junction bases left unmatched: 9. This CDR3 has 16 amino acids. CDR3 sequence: CASSFTGTGGPTTQYF. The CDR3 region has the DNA TGTGCCAGCAGCTTTACTGGGACAGGGGGCCCTACGACCCAGTACTTC.

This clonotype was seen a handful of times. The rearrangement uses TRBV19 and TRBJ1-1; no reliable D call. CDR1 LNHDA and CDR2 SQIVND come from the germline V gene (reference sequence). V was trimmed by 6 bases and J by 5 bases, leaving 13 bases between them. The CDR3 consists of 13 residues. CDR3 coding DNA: TGTGCCAGTAGCCGGTATTCTGGAACTGAAGCTTTCTTT. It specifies CASSRYSGTEAFF.

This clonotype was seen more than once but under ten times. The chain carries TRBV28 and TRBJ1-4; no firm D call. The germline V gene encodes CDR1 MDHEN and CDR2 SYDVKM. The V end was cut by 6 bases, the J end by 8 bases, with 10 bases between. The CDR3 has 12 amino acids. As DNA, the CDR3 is TGTGCCAGCAGCCAACGGTACGAAAAACTGTTTTTT. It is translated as CASSQRYEKLFF.

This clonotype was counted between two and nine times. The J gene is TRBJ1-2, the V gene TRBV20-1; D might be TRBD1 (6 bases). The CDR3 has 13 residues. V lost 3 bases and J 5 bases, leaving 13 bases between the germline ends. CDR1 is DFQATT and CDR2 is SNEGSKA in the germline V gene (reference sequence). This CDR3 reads CSASGQSHYGYTF. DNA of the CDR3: TGCAGTGCTAGTGGACAGAGTCATTATGGCTACACCTTC.

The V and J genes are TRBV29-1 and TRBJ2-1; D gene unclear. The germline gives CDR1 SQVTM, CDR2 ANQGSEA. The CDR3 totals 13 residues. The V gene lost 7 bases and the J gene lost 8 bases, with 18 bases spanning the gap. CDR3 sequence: CSGSGSYGDEQFF. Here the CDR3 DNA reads TGCAGCGGGTCCGGGTCTTACGGCGATGAGCAGTTCTTC.

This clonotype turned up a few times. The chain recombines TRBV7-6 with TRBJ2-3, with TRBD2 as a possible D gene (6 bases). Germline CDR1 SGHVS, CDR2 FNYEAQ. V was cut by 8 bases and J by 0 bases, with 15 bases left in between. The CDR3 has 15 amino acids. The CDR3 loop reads CASAGGARSTDTQYF. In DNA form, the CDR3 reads TGTGCCAGCGCAGGCGGGGCCCGTAGCACAGATACGCAGTATTTT.

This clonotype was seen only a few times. The CDR3 region is CAISGDRGNTEAFF. CDR3 DNA: TGTGCCATCAGTGGGGACAGGGGCAACACTGAAGCTTTCTTT. The rearrangement links TRBV10-3 to TRBJ1-1; 10 bases are a match to TRBD1. Germline assignment: CDR1 ENHRY and CDR2 SYGVKD. J was trimmed by 2 bases and V by 4 bases; bases with no gene match: 1. The CDR3 covers 14 residues.

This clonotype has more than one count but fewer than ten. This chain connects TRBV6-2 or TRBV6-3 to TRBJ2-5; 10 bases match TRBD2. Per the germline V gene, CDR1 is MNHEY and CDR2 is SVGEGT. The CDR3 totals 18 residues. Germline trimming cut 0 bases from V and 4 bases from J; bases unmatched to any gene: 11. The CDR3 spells CASSYSRAAGTSAETQYF. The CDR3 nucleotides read TGTGCCAGCAGTTACTCGAGGGCAGCCGGGACTAGCGCAGAGACCCAGTACTTC.

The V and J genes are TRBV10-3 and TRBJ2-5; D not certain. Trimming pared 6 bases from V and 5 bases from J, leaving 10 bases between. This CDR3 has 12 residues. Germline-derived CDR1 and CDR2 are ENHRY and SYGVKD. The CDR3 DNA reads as TGTGCCATCAGCCCTTCGTTGGAGACCCAGTACTTC. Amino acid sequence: CAISPSLETQYF.

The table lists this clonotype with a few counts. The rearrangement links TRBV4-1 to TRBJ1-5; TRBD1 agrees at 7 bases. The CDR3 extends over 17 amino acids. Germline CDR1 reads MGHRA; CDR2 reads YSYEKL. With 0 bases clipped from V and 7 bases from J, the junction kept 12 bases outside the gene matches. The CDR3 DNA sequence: TGCGCCAGCAGCCAAGAAAGTCTAGCAGGGGGGTTCCAGCCCCAGCATTTT. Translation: CASSQESLAGGFQPQHF.

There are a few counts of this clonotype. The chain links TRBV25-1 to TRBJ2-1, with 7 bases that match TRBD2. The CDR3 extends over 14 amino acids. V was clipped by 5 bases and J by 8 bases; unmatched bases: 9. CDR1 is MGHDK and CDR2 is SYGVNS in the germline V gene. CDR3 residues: CASSTSTGGDEQFF. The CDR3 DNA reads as TGTGCCAGCAGTACCTCGACTGGGGGGGATGAGCAGTTCTTC.

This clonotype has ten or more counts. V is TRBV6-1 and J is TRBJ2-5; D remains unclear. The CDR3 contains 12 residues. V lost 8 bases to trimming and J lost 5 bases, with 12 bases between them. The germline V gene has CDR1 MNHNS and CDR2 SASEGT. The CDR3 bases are TGTGCCAGCGCGGACCTTGGGGAGACCCAGTACTTC. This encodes CASADLGETQYF.

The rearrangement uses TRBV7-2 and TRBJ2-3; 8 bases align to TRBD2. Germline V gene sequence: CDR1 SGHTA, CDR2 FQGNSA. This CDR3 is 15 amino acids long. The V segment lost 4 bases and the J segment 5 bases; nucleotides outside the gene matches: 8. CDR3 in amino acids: CASSSGGDGRDTQYF. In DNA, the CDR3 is TGTGCCAGCAGCTCCGGGGGGGACGGAAGAGATACGCAGTATTTT.

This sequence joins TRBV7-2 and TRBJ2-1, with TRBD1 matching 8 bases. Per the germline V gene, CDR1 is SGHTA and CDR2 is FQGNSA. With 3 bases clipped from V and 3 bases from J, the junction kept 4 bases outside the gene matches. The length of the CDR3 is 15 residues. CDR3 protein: CASSFQGAVYNEQFF. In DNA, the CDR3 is TGTGCCAGCAGCTTCCAGGGGGCGGTCTACAATGAGCAGTTCTTC.

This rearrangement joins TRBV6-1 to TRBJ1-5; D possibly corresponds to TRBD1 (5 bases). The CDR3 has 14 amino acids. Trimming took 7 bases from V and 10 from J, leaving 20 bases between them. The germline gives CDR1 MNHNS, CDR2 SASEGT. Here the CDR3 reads CASTERDGAYPQHF. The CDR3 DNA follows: TGTGCCAGCACCGAGCGGGACGGCGCCTATCCCCAGCATTTT.

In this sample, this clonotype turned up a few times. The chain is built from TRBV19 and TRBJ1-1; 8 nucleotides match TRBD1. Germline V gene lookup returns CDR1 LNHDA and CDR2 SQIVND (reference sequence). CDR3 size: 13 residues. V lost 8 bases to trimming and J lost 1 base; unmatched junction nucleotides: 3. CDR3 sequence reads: CASHTGGNTEAFF. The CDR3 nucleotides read TGTGCCAGTCACACAGGGGGGAACACTGAAGCTTTCTTT.

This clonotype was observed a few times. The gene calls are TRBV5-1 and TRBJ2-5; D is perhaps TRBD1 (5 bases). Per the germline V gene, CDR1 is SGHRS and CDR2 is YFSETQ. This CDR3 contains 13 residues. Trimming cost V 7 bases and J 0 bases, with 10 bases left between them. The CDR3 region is CASGTGHQETQYF. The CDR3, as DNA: TGCGCCAGCGGCACAGGTCACCAAGAGACCCAGTACTTC.